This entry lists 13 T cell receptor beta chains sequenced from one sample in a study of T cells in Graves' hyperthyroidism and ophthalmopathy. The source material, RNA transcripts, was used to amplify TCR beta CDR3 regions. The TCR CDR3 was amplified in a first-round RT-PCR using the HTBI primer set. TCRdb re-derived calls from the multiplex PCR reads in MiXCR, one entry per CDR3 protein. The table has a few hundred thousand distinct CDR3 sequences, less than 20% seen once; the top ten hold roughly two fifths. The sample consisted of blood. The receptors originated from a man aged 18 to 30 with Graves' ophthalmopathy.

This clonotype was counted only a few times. This CDR3 reads CASIRNIKLVNTEAFF. As DNA, the CDR3 is TGTGCCAGCATTAGAAATATTAAGCTGGTCAACACTGAAGCTTTCTTT. This rearrangement joins TRBV6-2 or TRBV6-3 to TRBJ1-1; no clear D. CDR3 size: 16 residues. V was shortened by 7 bases and J by 2 bases, with 20 bases between the two germline ends. The germline CDR1 and CDR2 sequences are MNHEY and SVGEGT.

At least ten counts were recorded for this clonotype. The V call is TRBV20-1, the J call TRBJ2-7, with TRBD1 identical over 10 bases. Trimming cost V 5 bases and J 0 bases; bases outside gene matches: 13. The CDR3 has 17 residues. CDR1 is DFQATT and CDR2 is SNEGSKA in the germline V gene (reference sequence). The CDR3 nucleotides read TGCAGTGCTCAGACTTCCGGACAGGGGGTCTTCTCCTACGAGCAGTACTTC. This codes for CSAQTSGQGVFSYEQYF.

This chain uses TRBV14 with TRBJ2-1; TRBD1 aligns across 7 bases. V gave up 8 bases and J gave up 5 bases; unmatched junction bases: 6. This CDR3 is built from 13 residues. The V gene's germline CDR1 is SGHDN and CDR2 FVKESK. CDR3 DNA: TGTGCCAGCCGGGGACAGCTAAACAATGAGCAGTTCTTC. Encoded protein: CASRGQLNNEQFF.

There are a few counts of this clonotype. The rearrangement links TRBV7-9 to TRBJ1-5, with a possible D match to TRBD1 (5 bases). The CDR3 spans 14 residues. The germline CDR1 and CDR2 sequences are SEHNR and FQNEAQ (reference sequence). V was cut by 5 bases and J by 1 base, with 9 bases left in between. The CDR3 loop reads CASSGRQSNQPQHF. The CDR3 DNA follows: TGTGCCAGCAGCGGCAGACAGAGCAATCAGCCCCAGCATTTT.

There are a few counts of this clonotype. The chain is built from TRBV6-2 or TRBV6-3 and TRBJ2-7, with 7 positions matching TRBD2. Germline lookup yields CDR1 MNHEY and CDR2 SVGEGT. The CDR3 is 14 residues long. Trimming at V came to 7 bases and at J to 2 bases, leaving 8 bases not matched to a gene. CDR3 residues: CASTGQGLAYEQYF. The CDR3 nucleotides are TGTGCCAGCACTGGACAAGGACTAGCCTACGAGCAGTACTTC.

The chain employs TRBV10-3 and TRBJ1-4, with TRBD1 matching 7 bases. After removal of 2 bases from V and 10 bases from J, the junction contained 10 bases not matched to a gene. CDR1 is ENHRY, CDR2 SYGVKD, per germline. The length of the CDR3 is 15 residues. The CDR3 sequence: CAISERQGIGGKLFF. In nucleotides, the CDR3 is TGTGCCATCAGTGAGCGACAGGGTATCGGGGGAAAACTGTTTTTT.

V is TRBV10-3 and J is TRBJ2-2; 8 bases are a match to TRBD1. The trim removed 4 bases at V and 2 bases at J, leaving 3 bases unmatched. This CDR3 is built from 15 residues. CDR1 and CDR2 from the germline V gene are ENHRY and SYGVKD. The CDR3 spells CAISAGQANTGELFF. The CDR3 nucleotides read TGTGCCATCAGTGCGGGACAGGCAAACACCGGGGAGCTGTTTTTT.

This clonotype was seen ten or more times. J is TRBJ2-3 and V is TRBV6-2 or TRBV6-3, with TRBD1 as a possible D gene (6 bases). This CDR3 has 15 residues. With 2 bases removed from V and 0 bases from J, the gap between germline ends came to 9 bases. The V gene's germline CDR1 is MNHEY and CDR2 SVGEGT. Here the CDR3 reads CASSYQDRSTDTQYF. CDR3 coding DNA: TGTGCCAGCAGTTACCAAGACAGGAGCACAGATACGCAGTATTTT.

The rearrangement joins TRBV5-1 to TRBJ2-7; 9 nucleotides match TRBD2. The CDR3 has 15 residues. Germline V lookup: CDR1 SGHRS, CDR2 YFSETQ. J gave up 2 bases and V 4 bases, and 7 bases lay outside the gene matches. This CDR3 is CASSPGVAGAYEQYF. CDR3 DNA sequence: TGCGCCAGCAGCCCAGGGGTAGCGGGGGCCTACGAGCAGTACTTC.

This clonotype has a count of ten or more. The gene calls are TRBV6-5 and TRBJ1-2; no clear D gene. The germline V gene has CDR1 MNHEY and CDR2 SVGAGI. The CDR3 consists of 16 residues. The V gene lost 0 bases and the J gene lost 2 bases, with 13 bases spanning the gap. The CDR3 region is CASSYSNTNENYGYTF. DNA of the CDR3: TGTGCCAGCAGTTACTCCAACACCAATGAAAACTATGGCTACACCTTC.

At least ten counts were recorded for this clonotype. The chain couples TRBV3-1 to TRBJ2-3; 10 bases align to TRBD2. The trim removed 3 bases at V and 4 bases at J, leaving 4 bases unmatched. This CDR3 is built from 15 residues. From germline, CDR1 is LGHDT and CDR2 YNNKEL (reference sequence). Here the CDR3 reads CASSHLAGGPDTQYF. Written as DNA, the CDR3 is TGTGCCAGCAGCCACTTAGCGGGGGGACCAGATACGCAGTATTTT.

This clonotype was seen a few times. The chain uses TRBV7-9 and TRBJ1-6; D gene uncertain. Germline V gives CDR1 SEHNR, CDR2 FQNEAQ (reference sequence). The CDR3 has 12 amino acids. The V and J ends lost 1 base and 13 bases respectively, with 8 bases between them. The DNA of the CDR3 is TGTGCCAGCAGCTTAGATTCACGGCCCCTCCACTTT. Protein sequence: CASSLDSRPLHF.

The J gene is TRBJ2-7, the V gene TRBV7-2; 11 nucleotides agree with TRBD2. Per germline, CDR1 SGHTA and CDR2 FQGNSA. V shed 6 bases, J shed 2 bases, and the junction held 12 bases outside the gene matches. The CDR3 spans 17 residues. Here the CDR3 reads CASSRDSSGGNTYEQYF. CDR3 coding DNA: TGTGCCAGCAGTCGGGACTCTAGCGGGGGGAACACCTACGAGCAGTACTTC.